These 15 T cell receptor beta chains were sequenced from one sample in a study of CD8+ T cells in alopecia areata. The authors extracted RNA and reverse transcribed it into cDNA as the sequencing template. Only in-frame clones appear in the TCRdb table, and some are missing; sequencing was by immunoSEQ multiplex PCR. The sample includes about 19,000 clones, 60% to 65% of them seen just once. It was for five patients that CD4+ cells were sorted into CD25+CD127- cells. The specimen sequenced was CD4+ Tregs sorted from blood. The receptors derive from a human donor with alopecia areata.

This clone was detected a few times. The V and J genes are TRBV29-1 and TRBJ2-1; 8 bases line up with TRBD2. V dropped 7 bases and J dropped 5; count of bases not matched to a gene: 4. The V gene's germline CDR1 is SQVTM and CDR2 ANQGSEA. There are 12 residues in the CDR3. The CDR3 is CSGTSGHNEQFF. The CDR3 DNA reads TGCAGCGGAACTAGCGGACACAATGAGCAGTTCTTC.

This clone was observed a single time. The chain joins TRBV7-2 to TRBJ2-5; TRBD2 matches 8 bases. Per the germline V gene, CDR1 is SGHTA and CDR2 is FQGNSA. J lost 5 bases, V lost 2 bases, and 4 bases had no gene match. This CDR3 spans 14 amino acids. The CDR3 bases are TGTGCCAGCAGCTTATCGGGGGGGCGGGAGACCCAGTACTTC. It encodes CASSLSGGRETQYF.

This clone was detected only a few times. The V gene is TRBV23-1, the J gene TRBJ1-1, with D unclear. TRBV23-1 is an open reading frame whose function is uncertain. The CDR3 is 12 amino acids. Between the trimmed V and J ends, which lost 0 bases and 5 bases, there was a span of 4 bases. In DNA form, the CDR3 reads TGCGCCAGCAGTCAATCCAGGACTGAAGCTTTCTTT. Its translation is CASSQSRTEAFF.

Turning to this clone: The identical CDR3 is also encoded by other nucleotide sequences in the sample. The chain carries TRBV30 and TRBJ1-5; tentatively, D is TRBD1 (6 bases). V shed 0 bases and J shed 4 bases, with 13 bases lying between them. CDR3 length: 15 amino acids. CDR1 is GTSNPN and CDR2 is SVGIG in the germline V gene (reference sequence). This chain's CDR3 is CAWSVPGGRNQPQHF. The CDR3 DNA reads TGTGCCTGGAGTGTCCCCGGGGGGCGAAATCAGCCCCAGCATTTT.

This rearrangement joins TRBV2 to TRBJ1-2; TRBD1 agrees at 9 bases. The V gene's germline CDR1 is SNHLY and CDR2 FYNNEI. This CDR3 spans 15 amino acids. Trimming removed 6 bases from V and 2 bases from J; junction bases left unmatched: 7. CDR3: CASREPGTGNYGYTF. In nucleotides, the CDR3 is TGTGCCAGCAGAGAACCCGGGACAGGGAACTATGGCTACACCTTC.

V gene TRBV7-9 combines with J gene TRBJ2-3; no clear D. The CDR3 length is 15 residues. Trimming removed 0 bases at V and 2 bases at J, with 9 bases between. From germline, CDR1 is SEHNR and CDR2 FQNEAQ (reference sequence). CDR3 sequence: CASSLAPVVTDTQYF. CDR3 DNA sequence: TGTGCCAGCAGCTTAGCGCCGGTAGTCACAGATACGCAGTATTTT.

This clone came up a few times. V gene TRBV2 combines with J gene TRBJ2-6; the D gene is possibly TRBD1 (6 bases). Looked up from germline, CDR1 is SNHLY and CDR2 is FYNNEI. V was shortened by 5 bases and J by 0 bases, with 14 bases between the two germline ends. The CDR3 covers 17 residues. DNA of the CDR3: TGTGCCAGCAGTTTTGCTGGACAGACCTCTGGGGCCAACGTCCTGACTTTC. Encoded protein: CASSFAGQTSGANVLTF.

V is TRBV6-6 and J is TRBJ1-4; D is ambiguous. The germline CDR1 and CDR2 sequences are MNHNY and SVGAGI (reference sequence). The CDR3 runs 12 residues. Between the trimmed V and J ends, which lost 6 bases and 7 bases, there was a span of 9 bases. CDR3 region: CASRQESEKLFF. For the CDR3, the DNA is TGTGCCAGCAGGCAGGAGTCTGAAAAACTGTTTTTT.

V gene TRBV28 combines with J gene TRBJ1-1; D might be TRBD1 (5 bases). Trimming left V 3 bases short and J 8 bases short, with 22 bases between. Germline CDR1 is MDHEN and CDR2 is SYDVKM. This CDR3 is 16 amino acids long. CDR3 nucleotides: TGTGCCAGCAGTTTGTATCTCGGCCAGGGAGGTGAAGAAGCTTTCTTT. It is translated as CASSLYLGQGGEEAFF.

This clone was observed once. The V call is TRBV5-6, the J call TRBJ2-7; tentative D call: TRBD1 (6 bases). Germline V lookup: CDR1 SGHDT, CDR2 YYEEEE. The ends were cut back, 1 base at V and 6 bases at J, with 14 bases in the middle. The CDR3 totals 14 residues. The chain's CDR3 is CASSLYRDIPEQYF. CDR3 DNA: TGTGCCAGCAGCTTGTATCGGGACATTCCCGAGCAGTACTTC.

This rearrangement joins TRBV29-1 to TRBJ1-2, with D unresolved. The CDR3 loop spans 12 amino acids. V shed 4 bases and J shed 7 bases, with 13 bases lying between them. CDR1 and CDR2 from the germline V gene are SQVTM and ANQGSEA. The CDR3 is CSVAGDLVGYTF. CDR3 nucleotides: TGCAGCGTTGCCGGGGATTTGGTTGGCTACACCTTC.

The rearrangement uses TRBV11-2 and TRBJ2-2; 7 nucleotides align to TRBD2. Germline trimming cut 4 bases from V and 4 bases from J; bases unmatched to any gene: 9. The germline V gene has CDR1 SGHAT and CDR2 FQNNGV. This CDR3 region has 16 residues. CDR3 nucleotide sequence: TGTGCCAGCAGCTACTACGGACTAGTAGGCACCGGGGAGCTGTTTTTT. Protein sequence: CASSYYGLVGTGELFF.

CDR3 sequence reads: CASSLGWTEHYGYTF. DNA of the CDR3: TGTGCCAGCAGCTTAGGATGGACAGAGCACTATGGCTACACCTTC. The V and J genes are TRBV7-9 and TRBJ1-2, with D perhaps TRBD1 (6 bases). The V gene's germline CDR1 is SEHNR and CDR2 FQNEAQ (reference sequence). The V and J ends lost 1 base and 3 bases respectively, with 12 bases between them. CDR3 length equals 15 residues. The full variable domain, in which reference TRBV7-9 and TRBJ1-2 provide the parts outside the CDR3, is DTGVSQNPRHKITKRGQNVTFRCDPISEHNRLYWYRQTLGQGPEFLTYFQNEAQLEKSRLLSDRFSAERPKGSFSTLEIQRTEQGDSAMYLCASSLGWTEHYGYTFGSGTRLTVV.

The gene calls are TRBV7-8 and TRBJ1-5; D perhaps matches TRBD1 (5 bases). The germline V and J ends were trimmed by 1 base and 5 bases, with 12 bases remaining between them. The CDR3 runs 15 residues. Germline V gives CDR1 SGHVS, CDR2 FQNEAQ. Here the CDR3 reads CASSLGATVHQPQHF. CDR3 coding DNA: TGTGCCAGCAGCTTAGGTGCGACAGTTCATCAGCCCCAGCATTTT.

The V gene is TRBV5-6, the J gene TRBJ2-1; TRBD2 might be the D (6 bases). CDR3 length equals 16 residues. V dropped 4 bases and J dropped 6 bases, with 20 bases sitting between them. The germline V gene encodes CDR1 SGHDT and CDR2 YYEEEE. The CDR3 reads CASSNPAGGPTNEQFF. CDR3 nucleotides: TGTGCCAGCAGCAACCCGGCCGGGGGACCAACCAATGAGCAGTTCTTC. The variable domain in full, with the rest retrieved from reference TRBV5-6 and TRBJ2-1, is DAGVTQSPTHLIKTRGQQVTLRCSPKSGHDTVSWYQQALGQGPQFIFQYYEEEERQRGNFPDRFSGHQFPNYSSELNVNALLLGDSALYLCASSNPAGGPTNEQFFGPGTRLTVL.